This entry lists 23 T cell receptor beta chains sequenced from one sample in a study of T cells in severe cutaneous drug reactions. Sequenced patients had Stevens-Johnson syndrome or toxic epidermal necrolysis caused by carbamazepine. Libraries were made by iRepertoire multiplex PCR with TCR subtype-specific primers for bulk and single-cell sequencing. TCRdb reprocessed the multiplex PCR reads and keeps a single row for each CDR3 protein, giving no DNA. This listing includes about 2,700 distinct CDR3 sequences. Material: cells from a skin blister. The receptors originated from a human donor with toxic epidermal necrolysis, a severe cutaneous drug reaction.

This clonotype is called medium-sized based on its frequency. The V call is TRBV19, the J call TRBJ2-1. This CDR3 has 14 amino acids. Per the germline V gene, CDR1 is LNHDA and CDR2 is SQIVND (reference sequence). CDR3 sequence reads: CASSIAGSYNEQFF.

The chain is built from TRBV18 and TRBJ1-1; TCRdb selects TRBD1, and the lack of DNA leaves this call unchecked. The CDR3 consists of 15 residues. The germline gives CDR1 KGHSH, CDR2 LQKENI. The CDR3 sequence: CASSPRQDRNTEAFF. The variable domain in full, with the rest retrieved from reference TRBV18 and TRBJ1-1, is NAGVMQNPRHLVRRRGQEARLRCSPMKGHSHVYWYRQLPEEGLKFMVYLQKENIIDESGMPKERFSAEFPKEGPSILRIQQVVRGDSAAYFCASSPRQDRNTEAFFGQGTRLTVV.

Its frequency marks this clonotype as large. CDR3: CASSDRDRGETQYF. The chain has TRBV25-1 and TRBJ2-5; the TRBD1 assignment by TCRdb is unverifiable without DNA. CDR1 is MGHDK, CDR2 SYGVNS, per germline. This CDR3 region has 14 residues. Looking up the rest from reference TRBV25-1 and TRBJ2-5 gives the full variable domain: EADIYQTPRYLVIGTGKKITLECSQTMGHDKMYWYQQDPGMELHLIHYSYGVNSTEKGDLSSESTVSRIRTEHFPLTLESARPSHTSQYLCASSDRDRGETQYFGPGTRLLVL.

The rearrangement uses TRBV7-3 and TRBJ2-3; with no DNA, the TCRdb D assignment of TRBD1 cannot be verified. CDR1 and CDR2 (germline): SGHTA, FQGTGA. This CDR3 spans 16 amino acids. The CDR3 reads CASSSGQFGRTDTQYF.

Frequency places this clonotype as medium-sized. V is TRBV27 and J is TRBJ2-3; the TRBD1 assignment by TCRdb is unverifiable without DNA. The CDR3 extends over 14 amino acids. Germline V gives CDR1 MNHEY, CDR2 SMNVEV (reference sequence). This CDR3 is CASSPGTWPDTQYF.

The chain uses TRBV20-1 and TRBJ2-5. CDR1 and CDR2 from the germline V gene are DFQATT and SNEGSKA (reference sequence). There are 12 residues in the CDR3. The CDR3: CSASSTGETQYF.

The chain has TRBV2 and TRBJ2-1; TCRdb's D gene call, TRBD2, goes unchecked for lack of DNA. CDR3 size: 16 residues. The germline V gene has CDR1 SNHLY and CDR2 FYNNEI. The CDR3 sequence: CASPPVAGLSYNEQFF. The full variable domain, rest sourced from reference TRBV2 and TRBJ2-1, is EPEVTQTPSHQVTQMGQEVILRCVPISNHLYFYWYRQILGQKVEFLVSFYNNEISEKSEIFDDQFSVERPDGSNFTLKIRSTKLEDSAMYFCASPPVAGLSYNEQFFGPGTRLTVL.

The genes are TRBV9 and TRBJ2-5; the TCRdb D gene call, TRBD2, has no DNA to confirm it. The CDR3 totals 13 residues. Germline values: CDR1 SGDLS, CDR2 YYNGEE. CDR3 loop: CASSPGPLGTQYF.

The chain uses TRBV20-1 and TRBJ1-5; absent DNA, TCRdb's TRBD1 call cannot be checked. The CDR3 extends over 15 amino acids. CDR1 DFQATT and CDR2 SNEGSKA come from the germline V gene (reference sequence). CDR3 residues: CSARGQTYSNQPQHF.

According to its frequency, this clonotype is medium-sized. CDR3 region: CASSRYSTDTQYF. The gene calls are TRBV2 and TRBJ2-3. This CDR3 is 13 amino acids long. Germline assignment: CDR1 SNHLY and CDR2 FYNNEI.

The chain employs TRBV6-6 and TRBJ1-5; TCRdb gives TRBD1 as the D gene, but with no DNA this cannot be confirmed. Germline V gene data show CDR1 as MNHNY and CDR2 as SVGAGI (reference sequence). This CDR3 has 12 amino acids. The CDR3 is CASGTGNQPQHF.

This clonotype ranks as large in terms of frequency. This chain joins TRBV28 and TRBJ2-1; TCRdb's D call, TRBD1, is unchecked because there is no DNA. The length of the CDR3 is 12 residues. CDR1 MDHEN and CDR2 SYDVKM come from the germline V gene. CDR3: CASSPDRGEQFF.

The rearrangement uses TRBV2 and TRBJ2-3; TCRdb selects TRBD1, and the lack of DNA leaves this call unchecked. Germline V gives CDR1 SNHLY, CDR2 FYNNEI. This CDR3 comprises 13 residues. The CDR3 protein is CARPGQVTDTQYF. The full variable domain, in which reference TRBV2 and TRBJ2-3 provide the parts outside the CDR3, is EPEVTQTPSHQVTQMGQEVILRCVPISNHLYFYWYRQILGQKVEFLVSFYNNEISEKSEIFDDQFSVERPDGSNFTLKIRSTKLEDSAMYFCARPGQVTDTQYFGPGTRLTVL.

This clonotype ranks as medium-sized in terms of frequency. The V gene is TRBV19, the J gene TRBJ1-5. The CDR3 spans 13 residues. Looked up from germline, CDR1 is LNHDA and CDR2 is SQIVND (reference sequence). The CDR3 sequence is CASSILANQPQHF.

The chain couples TRBV11-2 to TRBJ2-7. Germline V gives CDR1 SGHAT, CDR2 FQNNGV. CDR3 length: 11 amino acids. The CDR3 here is CASSLSHEQYF. Variable domain in full (rest from reference TRBV11-2 and TRBJ2-7): EAGVAQSPRYKIIEKRQSVAFWCNPISGHATLYWYQQILGQGPKLLIQFQNNGVVDDSQLPKDRFSAERLKGVDSTLKIQPAKLEDSAVYLCASSLSHEQYFGPGTRLTVT.

This clonotype is called large based on its frequency. The gene calls are TRBV6-1 and TRBJ2-7. The CDR3 spans 13 residues. The germline gives CDR1 MNHNS, CDR2 SASEGT. This chain's CDR3 is CASRDSSDYEQYF.

The rearrangement links TRBV9 to TRBJ2-1. Per germline, CDR1 SGDLS and CDR2 YYNGEE. The CDR3 sequence is 12 residues long. This CDR3 reads CASNNLVNEQFF.

The chain carries TRBV28 and TRBJ1-5. Per germline, CDR1 MDHEN and CDR2 SYDVKM. The CDR3 is 16 residues long. CDR3 sequence: CASSRRAIYSNQPQHF.

The rearrangement uses TRBV7-9 and TRBJ2-1; TCRdb's D call, TRBD2, is unchecked because there is no DNA. This CDR3 region has 18 residues. Germline V lookup: CDR1 SEHNR, CDR2 FQNEAQ (reference sequence). The CDR3 region is CAGSSQNPTGRAPNEQFF.

CDR3 sequence reads: CASTGTGELFF. The V call is TRBV12-3 or TRBV12-4, the J call TRBJ2-2. The CDR3 has 11 amino acids.

This clonotype is deemed medium-sized by its frequency. The rearrangement joins TRBV28 to TRBJ2-2; TCRdb's D call, TRBD1, is unchecked because there is no DNA. Per the germline V gene, CDR1 is MDHEN and CDR2 is SYDVKM. The CDR3 covers 17 residues. The chain's CDR3 is CASTLSVDSGGTGELFF. The full variable domain, completed using reference TRBV28 and TRBJ2-2, is DVKVTQSSRYLVKRTGEKVFLECVQDMDHENMFWYRQDPGLGLRLIYFSYDVKMKEKGDIPEGYSVSREKKERFSLILESASTNQTSMYLCASTLSVDSGGTGELFFGEGSRLTVL.

This clonotype is called medium-sized based on its frequency. The J gene is TRBJ1-2, the V gene TRBV27. Germline V gene sequence: CDR1 MNHEY, CDR2 SMNVEV (reference sequence). CDR3 length equals 13 residues. The CDR3: CASSLGPTYGYTF.

Judged by frequency, this clonotype is medium-sized (0.01 to 0.1%). This sequence joins TRBV7-2 and TRBJ2-3; TCRdb proposes TRBD2, but this gene call is untestable without DNA. The CDR3 extends over 15 amino acids. The germline CDR1 and CDR2 sequences are SGHTA and FQGNSA. This CDR3 is CASSSEREFADTQYF.